This is a list of T cell receptor beta chains from one sample in a study of T-cell memory formation after mild COVID-19. One entry per CDR3 protein, called by TCRdb with MiXCR from the 5' RACE reads. The data hold 450,000 to 650,000 distinct CDR3 sequences, with 20% observed a single time. The sample comprised PBMCs or a T cell subset sorted from them (not recorded which). The receptors originated from an adult woman who had mild COVID-19 (a few samples of this study predate the infection). Cell type and time point are not known. Each CDR3 is given with its conserved first and last residue. The D gene is left open where the match is weak. The listing skips clone size in some rows; elsewhere it reads once, few, many or a size class.

d_call: TRBD1
v_call: TRBV11-2
clone_size: -
j_call: TRBJ2-7
cdr3_aa: CASSEDRGRFYEQYF
cdr3_nt: TGTGCCAGCAGCGAGGACAGGGGGCGGTTTTACGAGCAGTACTTC

d_call: -
v_call: TRBV11-2
clone_size: -
j_call: TRBJ2-7
cdr3_aa: CASSLAPGMVYEQYF
cdr3_nt: TGTGCCAGCAGCTTAGCTCCGGGAATGGTCTACGAGCAGTACTTC

d_call: -
v_call: TRBV7-8
clone_size: -
j_call: TRBJ2-7
cdr3_aa: CASSTGLTSSYEQYF
cdr3_nt: TGTGCCAGCAGCACGGGACTGACGAGCTCCTACGAGCAGTACTTC

d_call: -
v_call: TRBV3-1
clone_size: few
j_call: TRBJ2-1
cdr3_aa: CASSPGPTSNEQFF
cdr3_nt: TGTGCCAGCAGCCCAGGCCCTACTAGCAATGAGCAGTTCTTC

d_call: -
v_call: TRBV7-2
clone_size: once
j_call: TRBJ2-3
cdr3_aa: CASSPRASGTDTQYF
cdr3_nt: TGTGCCAGCAGCCCCAGGGCGAGCGGCACAGATACGCAGTATTTT

d_call: TRBD1
v_call: TRBV27
clone_size: -
j_call: TRBJ2-7
cdr3_aa: CASKLLGTGGLYEQYF
cdr3_nt: TGTGCCAGCAAATTGCTCGGGACAGGGGGACTATACGAGCAGTACTTC

d_call: TRBD2
v_call: TRBV29-1
clone_size: few
j_call: TRBJ2-3
cdr3_aa: CSGIAGGHTQYF
cdr3_nt: TGCAGCGGAATAGCGGGGGGGCATACGCAGTATTTT

d_call: TRBD1
v_call: TRBV5-1
clone_size: -
j_call: TRBJ2-1
cdr3_aa: CASSSAGTVYNEQFF
cdr3_nt: TGCGCCAGCAGCTCGGCCGGGACAGTTTACAATGAGCAGTTCTTC

d_call: -
v_call: TRBV5-1
clone_size: -
j_call: TRBJ2-5
cdr3_aa: CASSLPTRGETQYF
cdr3_nt: TGCGCCAGCAGCTTGCCGACTAGAGGAGAGACCCAGTACTTC

d_call: TRBD2
v_call: TRBV6-2/TRBV6-3
clone_size: few
j_call: TRBJ2-1
cdr3_aa: CASIEPGLSYNEQFF
cdr3_nt: TGTGCCAGCATTGAACCGGGACTATCGTACAATGAGCAGTTCTTC

d_call: -
v_call: TRBV6-6
clone_size: few
j_call: TRBJ1-1
cdr3_aa: CASRADGAQKAFF
cdr3_nt: TGTGCCAGCAGAGCTGATGGGGCACAGAAAGCTTTCTTT